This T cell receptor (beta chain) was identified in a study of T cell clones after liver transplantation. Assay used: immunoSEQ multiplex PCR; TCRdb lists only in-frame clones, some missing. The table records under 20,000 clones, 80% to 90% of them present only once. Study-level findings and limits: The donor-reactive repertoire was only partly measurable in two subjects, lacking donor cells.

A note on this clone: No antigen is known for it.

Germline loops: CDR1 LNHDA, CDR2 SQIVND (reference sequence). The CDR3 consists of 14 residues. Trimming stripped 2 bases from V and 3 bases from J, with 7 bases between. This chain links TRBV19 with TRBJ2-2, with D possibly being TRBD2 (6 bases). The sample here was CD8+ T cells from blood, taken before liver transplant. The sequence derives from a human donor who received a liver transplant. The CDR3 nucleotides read TGTGCCAGTAGTATACGCGGGGACACCGGGGAGCTGTTTTTT. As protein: CASSIRGDTGELFF.